This is a list of T cell receptor beta chains from one sample in a study of graft-versus-host responses after intestinal transplantation. These receptors have no identified antigens. Measured with immunoSEQ multiplex PCR; TCRdb has only the in-frame clones, and not every one. This sample carries approximately 82,000 clones, roughly 89% of them seen once, and the ten largest clones take more than 0.075%. Sequencing used unstimulated CD4+ T cells sorted from spleen or lymph node cells, obtained before intestinal transplant. The receptors derive from a human donor who received an intestinal transplant. Each CDR3 is given with its conserved first and last residue. Fields, in order: V gene, J gene, D gene, CDR3 protein. A D gene is named only where the DNA matches it firmly.

v_call: TRBV19
j_call: TRBJ1-4
d_call: TRBD1
cdr3_aa: CASSNPGQGGANEKLFF

v_call: TRBV5-8
j_call: TRBJ2-1
d_call: TRBD2
cdr3_aa: CASSQAGGLYNEQFF

v_call: TRBV9
j_call: TRBJ2-3
d_call: TRBD1
cdr3_aa: CASSGDRGTDTQYF

v_call: TRBV4-3
j_call: TRBJ2-1
d_call: NA
cdr3_aa: CASSQDGGFPYNEQFF

v_call: TRBV18
j_call: TRBJ2-5
d_call: NA
cdr3_aa: CASSPASAETQYF

v_call: TRBV7-2
j_call: TRBJ2-7
d_call: NA
cdr3_aa: CASSSAGTYEQYF

v_call: TRBV19
j_call: TRBJ2-3
d_call: TRBD2
cdr3_aa: CASSRGTMGSLSTDTQYF

v_call: TRBV23-1
j_call: TRBJ2-5
d_call: NA
cdr3_aa: CASSLRRGLGETQYF

v_call: TRBV5-6
j_call: TRBJ2-1
d_call: NA
cdr3_aa: CASSLEGRGEQFF

v_call: TRBV4-1
j_call: TRBJ1-5
d_call: TRBD1
cdr3_aa: CASSQVGGTGVAGNQPQHF

v_call: TRBV19
j_call: TRBJ2-6
d_call: NA
cdr3_aa: CASLQGYGANVLTF

v_call: TRBV6-5
j_call: TRBJ2-5
d_call: TRBD2
cdr3_aa: CASSFLAGGTETQYF

v_call: TRBV4-3
j_call: TRBJ2-4
d_call: TRBD2
cdr3_aa: CASSQDKLAGGQTKNIQYF

v_call: TRBV7-9
j_call: TRBJ1-5
d_call: TRBD1
cdr3_aa: CAFPGGDSNSNQPQHF

v_call: TRBV19
j_call: TRBJ1-4
d_call: NA
cdr3_aa: CASSISRPGLANEKLFF